This entry lists 25 T cell receptor beta chains sequenced from one sample in a study of T cells expressing NK-cell markers. TCRdb reprocessed the 5' RACE reads and reports one entry per CDR3 protein, with no DNA. The table lists about 390,000 distinct CDR3 sequences. The sequenced sample consisted of blood T cells: a sorted CD56 or NKG2C T cell subset, CD4+ or CD8+ T cells, or bulk PBMC T cells (not recorded which). These receptor sequences come from a woman in her 50s in good health.

This sequence joins TRBV6-1 and TRBJ2-1; TCRdb indicates TRBD2, and absent DNA this call remains unverified. Germline V CDR1 and CDR2: MNHNS, SASEGT. This CDR3 comprises 11 residues. CDR3 loop: CASSESVAAFF.

CDR3 sequence reads: CASGLGDRPGTGELFF. The rearrangement joins TRBV12-5 to TRBJ2-2; TCRdb returns TRBD1, unconfirmable since there is no DNA. The CDR3 runs to 16 residues. Germline-derived CDR1 and CDR2 are LGHNT and FRNRAP.

This chain connects TRBV20-1 to TRBJ2-6. The CDR3 spans 13 residues. The germline V gene has CDR1 DFQATT and CDR2 SNEGSKA (reference sequence). CDR3 sequence: CSAVLGGANVLTF.

This chain joins TRBV12-3 or TRBV12-4 and TRBJ2-1; TCRdb's D gene call, TRBD2, goes unchecked for lack of DNA. The CDR3 is made up of 15 amino acids. CDR3 in amino acids: CASSFLTGGRLEQFF.

This chain links TRBV29-1 with TRBJ2-2; TCRdb's D call of TRBD1 is untestable without DNA. The CDR3 sequence is 13 residues long. Germline V lookup: CDR1 SQVTM, CDR2 ANQGSEA. Here the CDR3 reads CSGARGGTGELFF.

This sequence joins TRBV29-1 and TRBJ2-1; TCRdb returns TRBD2, unconfirmable since there is no DNA. The germline V gene has CDR1 SQVTM and CDR2 ANQGSEA. The length of the CDR3 is 16 residues. CDR3 sequence reads: CSVVTRLAGYNNEQFF.

The chain employs TRBV4-2 and TRBJ1-5. The CDR3 sequence is 14 residues long. Per germline, CDR1 LGHNA and CDR2 YNFKEQ. The chain's CDR3 is CASSQGLERGAQHF.

V is TRBV20-1 and J is TRBJ1-1; the D call from TCRdb, TRBD1, cannot be confirmed without DNA. The CDR3 is made up of 14 amino acids. Germline V lookup: CDR1 DFQATT, CDR2 SNEGSKA (reference sequence). The CDR3 sequence is CSAEGDKLNTEAFF.

CDR3 in amino acids: CASSGQVGEQYF. V is TRBV27 and J is TRBJ2-7; TCRdb proposes TRBD1, but this gene call is untestable without DNA. Germline CDR1 is MNHEY and CDR2 is SMNVEV (reference sequence). This CDR3 has 12 amino acids.

The rearrangement uses TRBV27 and TRBJ2-7; TCRdb's D call, TRBD2, is unchecked because there is no DNA. The CDR3 loop spans 15 amino acids. Germline V gene data show CDR1 as MNHEY and CDR2 as SMNVEV (reference sequence). CDR3 protein: CASSSSLAGGYEQYF.

This rearrangement joins TRBV5-1 to TRBJ1-6. CDR1 and CDR2 from the germline V gene are SGHRS and YFSETQ. This CDR3 contains 13 residues. CDR3 protein: CASSLPDNSPLHF.

This chain links TRBV6-5 with TRBJ2-1; TCRdb's D call, TRBD2, is unchecked because there is no DNA. Germline V gives CDR1 MNHEY, CDR2 SVGAGI. The CDR3 has 15 residues. The CDR3 spells CASSPTSGDHNEQFF.

V usage is TRBV6-5 and J usage is TRBJ2-7. Per germline, CDR1 MNHEY and CDR2 SVGAGI. The CDR3 is made up of 15 amino acids. The CDR3 reads CASSYNGGRSHEQYF.

This chain uses TRBV5-1 with TRBJ2-2; TCRdb lists TRBD2, though no DNA is available to test this call. This CDR3 region has 16 residues. Germline V CDR1 and CDR2: SGHRS, YFSETQ. CDR3 amino acids: CASSSTSGGNTGELFF. The full variable domain, with the rest looked up from reference TRBV5-1 and TRBJ2-2, is KAGVTQTPRYLIKTRGQQVTLSCSPISGHRSVSWYQQTPGQGLQFLFEYFSETQRNKGNFPGRFSGRQFSNSRSEMNVSTLELGDSALYLCASSSTSGGNTGELFFGEGSRLTVL.

The CDR3 loop reads CASIPRVEAEAFF. The chain combines TRBV12-3 or TRBV12-4 with TRBJ1-1; with no DNA, the TCRdb D assignment of TRBD1 cannot be verified. The CDR3 runs to 13 residues.

The chain uses TRBV20-1 and TRBJ2-1; the D gene TCRdb calls, TRBD2, cannot be checked with no DNA. The CDR3 is made up of 14 amino acids. Germline CDR1 DFQATT, CDR2 SNEGSKA (reference sequence). The CDR3 spells CSGRRGLGYNEQFF.

The gene calls are TRBV25-1 and TRBJ2-1; as DNA is missing, the TRBD2 call by TCRdb cannot be tested. The CDR3 loop spans 16 amino acids. The germline V gene encodes CDR1 MGHDK and CDR2 SYGVNS. Here the CDR3 reads CASSESGGSKYNEQFF.

V usage is TRBV20-1 and J usage is TRBJ2-3; TCRdb designates TRBD2, a call that cannot be tested without DNA. The CDR3 is 16 residues long. Germline V lookup: CDR1 DFQATT, CDR2 SNEGSKA (reference sequence). The CDR3 region is CSASGQLALSTDTQYF.

This rearrangement joins TRBV10-3 to TRBJ1-2; absent DNA, TCRdb's TRBD1 call cannot be checked. The CDR3 is 12 amino acids. Germline CDR1 is ENHRY and CDR2 is SYGVKD. CDR3 protein: CAHSGTEYGYTF.

CDR3: CASSLGLAGEDNEQFF. The chain uses TRBV12-3 or TRBV12-4 and TRBJ2-1; with no DNA, the TCRdb D assignment of TRBD2 cannot be verified. CDR3 length: 16 amino acids.

This chain links TRBV15 with TRBJ2-3; TCRdb's D call, TRBD1, is unchecked because there is no DNA. CDR1 and CDR2 (germline): LNHNV, YYDKDF (reference sequence). This CDR3 contains 16 residues. CDR3 residues: CATSRERTGGTDTQYF.

The genes are TRBV19 and TRBJ1-2; TCRdb's D call of TRBD1 is untestable without DNA. Germline CDR1 reads LNHDA; CDR2 reads SQIVND (reference sequence). This CDR3 contains 12 residues. The CDR3 reads CASRFGDGGYTF.

The chain joins TRBV12-3 or TRBV12-4 to TRBJ1-5. This CDR3 region has 16 residues. Here the CDR3 reads CASSLGRRYSNQPQHF.

This chain links TRBV12-3 or TRBV12-4 with TRBJ1-1; TCRdb gives TRBD1 as the D gene, but with no DNA this cannot be confirmed. The CDR3 runs to 14 residues. CDR3 amino acids: CASQLGAWGTEAFF.

V gene TRBV20-1 combines with J gene TRBJ2-1; TCRdb calls TRBD1, which cannot be checked without DNA. Germline V gene sequence: CDR1 DFQATT, CDR2 SNEGSKA (reference sequence). The CDR3 extends over 13 amino acids. This CDR3 reads CSASSQGLDEQFF.